This T cell receptor (beta chain) was captured by sequencing in a study of blood T cells in healthy people across ages. This clonotype was seen a handful of times. This CDR3 has 16 residues. V was shortened by 1 base and J by 0 bases, with 13 bases between the two germline ends. The germline CDR1 and CDR2 sequences are SQVTM and ANQGSEA. It was with a sample-barcoded 5' primer and a J-beta primer mix that a second PCR of roughly 7 to 12 cycles was run. TCRdb used MiXCR to reprocess the 5' RACE reads, holding one entry per CDR3 protein. The sample has around 780,000 distinct CDR3 sequences, roughly 24% seen once. The data were also submitted as part of a second study, on T cells of mothers and their children.

This clonotype originated in a boy between 10 and 17 years old in good health. The sample comprised blood. The V and J genes are TRBV29-1 and TRBJ2-4, with D perhaps matching TRBD1 (6 bases). CDR3 DNA sequence: TGCAGCGTTGAAGTCGGGACACCCTTAGCCAAAAACATTCAGTACTTC. Its protein is CSVEVGTPLAKNIQYF.